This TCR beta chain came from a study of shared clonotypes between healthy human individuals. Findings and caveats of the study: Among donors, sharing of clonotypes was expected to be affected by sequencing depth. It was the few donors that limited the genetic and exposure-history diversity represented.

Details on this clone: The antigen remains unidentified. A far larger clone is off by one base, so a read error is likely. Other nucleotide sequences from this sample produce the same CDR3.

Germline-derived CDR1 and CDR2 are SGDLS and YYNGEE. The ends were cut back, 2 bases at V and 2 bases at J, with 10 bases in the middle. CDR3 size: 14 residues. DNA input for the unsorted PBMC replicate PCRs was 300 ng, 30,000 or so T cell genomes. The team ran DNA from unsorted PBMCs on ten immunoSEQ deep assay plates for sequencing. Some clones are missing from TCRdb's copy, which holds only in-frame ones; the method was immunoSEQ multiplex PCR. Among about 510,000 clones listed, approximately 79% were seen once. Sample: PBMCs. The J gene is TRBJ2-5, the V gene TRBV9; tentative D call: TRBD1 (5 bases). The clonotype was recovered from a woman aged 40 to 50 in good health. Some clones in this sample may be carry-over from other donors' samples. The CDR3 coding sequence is TGTGCCAGCAGCGTCGACAGAACGCAAGAGACCCAGTACTTC. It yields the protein CASSVDRTQETQYF.